This is a list of T cell receptor beta chains from one sample in a study of human T cells and chemical hapten exposure. TCRdb reprocessed the RACE reads via MiXCR and lists one record per CDR3 protein. The data show about 40,000 distinct CDR3 sequences, about 3% seen once. Sequenced material: whole blood, taken in connection with sensitization to the hapten diphenylcyclopropenone (DPC). These receptors were taken from a man in his forties with alopecia areata. Some clones in this sample may be carry-over from other donors' samples. Each CDR3 is given with its conserved first and last residue. The order of the fields is CDR3 length, clone size, V gene, J gene, D gene, CDR3 protein, CDR3 DNA. The D gene is left open where the match is weak. Rows may omit the clone size; those that give it use once, few, many or a size class.

14	many	TRBV7-9	TRBJ2-7	.	CASSLVGSLGEQYF	TGTGCCAGCAGCTTAGTCGGGAGTCTAGGCGAGCAGTACTTC
15	medium-sized	TRBV20-1	TRBJ2-7	TRBD1	CSAREGRGRFSEQYF	TGCAGTGCTAGAGAAGGCAGGGGGCGCTTCTCCGAGCAGTACTTC
14	many	TRBV7-2	TRBJ2-7	TRBD1	CASSPDRSAYEQYF	TGTGCCAGCAGCCCGGACAGGTCAGCCTACGAGCAGTACTTC
15	many	TRBV19	TRBJ1-5	.	CASSTQRHGNQPQHF	TGTGCCAGTAGTACCCAAAGACACGGCAATCAGCCCCAGCATTTT
15	many	TRBV11-3	TRBJ2-1	TRBD2	CASSSGLAGGNEQFF	TGTGCCAGCAGCTCGGGACTAGCGGGAGGTAATGAGCAGTTCTTC
14	.	TRBV18	TRBJ2-5	.	CASSPRDTEETQYF	TGTGCCAGCTCACCACGGGACACGGAGGAGACCCAGTACTTC
15	many	TRBV7-9	TRBJ2-5	TRBD2	CASSFVAGGLETQYF	TGTGCCAGCAGCTTTGTGGCGGGAGGGCTCGAGACCCAGTACTTC
16	many	TRBV6-5	TRBJ2-7	TRBD2	CASSYGAAGGRKEQYF	TGTGCCAGCAGTTACGGGGCGGCGGGAGGGAGGAAGGAGCAGTACTTC
16	.	TRBV12-3/TRBV12-4	TRBJ1-2	.	CASSSLRVLNVYGYTF	TGTGCCAGCAGTTCCCTCAGGGTATTAAATGTCTATGGCTACACCTTC
13	many	TRBV23-1	TRBJ2-6	.	CASSGTGANVLTF	TGCGCCAGCAGTGGCACTGGGGCCAACGTCCTGACTTTC
14	many	TRBV27	TRBJ2-7	.	CASSLSGPKYEQYF	TGTGCCAGCAGTTTATCGGGGCCTAAGTACGAGCAGTACTTC
14	many	TRBV20-1	TRBJ1-6	.	CSAYSSSYNSPLHF	TGCAGTGCTTACTCGAGCTCCTATAATTCACCCCTCCACTTT
15	many	TRBV12-3/TRBV12-4	TRBJ1-2	TRBD1	CASSPDRGRVYGYTF	TGTGCCAGCAGTCCAGACAGGGGGCGCGTCTATGGCTACACCTTC
14	many	TRBV14	TRBJ1-2	.	CASSPRDTDYGYTF	TGTGCCAGCAGCCCCCGGGACACCGACTATGGCTACACCTTC
17	.	TRBV7-3	TRBJ2-1	TRBD2	CASSPQPLAGGPSEQFF	TGTGCCAGCAGCCCCCAGCCACTAGCGGGAGGGCCTTCGGAGCAGTTCTTC
15	many	TRBV6-6	TRBJ2-3	TRBD2	CASSYEAGVEDTQYF	TGTGCCAGCAGTTACGAAGCGGGAGTCGAAGATACGCAGTATTTT
13	few	TRBV20-1	TRBJ2-1	TRBD2	CSEREGSYNEQFF	TGCAGCGAGCGGGAGGGCTCCTACAATGAGCAGTTCTTC
16	many	TRBV12-3/TRBV12-4	TRBJ1-4	.	CASSFQRGKGNEKLFF	TGTGCCAGCAGCTTCCAGCGGGGCAAGGGTAATGAAAAACTGTTTTTT
14	.	TRBV28	TRBJ1-4	.	CASSLIGGGEKLFF	TGTGCCAGCAGTTTAATAGGGGGTGGCGAAAAACTGTTTTTT
13	many	TRBV6-1	TRBJ2-1	.	CASKLRQGNEQFF	TGTGCCAGCAAATTGAGGCAGGGCAATGAGCAGTTCTTC
11	many	TRBV20-1	TRBJ2-7	TRBD1	CSARTGDEQYF	TGCAGTGCTAGAACAGGGGACGAGCAGTACTTC
12	many	TRBV11-1	TRBJ2-7	.	CASSLLGNEQYF	TGTGCCAGCAGCTTATTGGGGAACGAGCAGTACTTC
18	many	TRBV14	TRBJ1-4	TRBD1	CASSQEGQGRILTGKLFF	TGTGCCAGCAGCCAAGAAGGACAGGGTCGGATTTTAACGGGAAAACTGTTTTTT
13	.	TRBV19	TRBJ1-1	.	CASSGQFNTEAFF	TGTGCCAGTAGTGGACAGTTTAACACTGAAGCTTTCTTT
15	many	TRBV14	TRBJ1-3	.	CASSQVRSSGNTIYF	TGTGCCAGCAGCCAAGTCCGGAGCTCTGGAAACACCATATATTTT
14	many	TRBV6-5	TRBJ1-1	TRBD1	CASSYSTGSTEAFF	TGTGCCAGCAGTTACTCGACAGGGAGCACTGAAGCTTTCTTT
16	many	TRBV4-1	TRBJ2-3	TRBD1	CASSQEDRDDTDTQYF	TGCGCCAGCAGCCAAGAGGACAGGGACGACACAGATACGCAGTATTTT
15	many	TRBV9	TRBJ2-2	TRBD2	CASSVVAGDTGELFF	TGTGCCAGCAGCGTAGTTGCGGGAGACACCGGGGAGCTGTTTTTT
14	many	TRBV18	TRBJ1-5	TRBD1	CASSNRDRGQPQHF	TGTGCCAGCTCAAACCGGGACAGGGGACAGCCCCAGCATTTT
14	.	TRBV18	TRBJ1-1	.	CASSPQRGVSEAFF	TGTGCCAGCTCACCCCAACGGGGGGTTTCTGAAGCTTTCTTT
16	.	TRBV3-1	TRBJ2-1	TRBD2	CASSQDLASGRRGQFF	TGTGCCAGCAGCCAAGATTTGGCTAGCGGGAGGCGGGGGCAGTTCTTC
14	many	TRBV5-1	TRBJ2-7	TRBD1	CASSPGQGYDEQYF	TGCGCCAGCAGCCCAGGACAGGGTTACGACGAGCAGTACTTC
19	many	TRBV21-1	TRBJ2-3	.	CASSKGYHPEDPTVDTQYF	TGTGCCAGCAGCAAAGGTTACCACCCGGAGGACCCGACAGTCGATACGCAGTATTTT
16	many	TRBV6-6	TRBJ2-7	.	CASSPAAGSYSYEQYF	TGTGCCAGCAGTCCGGCAGCAGGGTCATACTCCTACGAGCAGTACTTC
13	many	TRBV5-5	TRBJ1-1	.	CASSLGGRTEAFF	TGTGCCAGCAGCTTGGGGGGGAGGACTGAAGCTTTCTTT
15	many	TRBV11-2	TRBJ2-7	.	CASLPIGRGSYEQYF	TGTGCCTCTCTTCCTATTGGAAGGGGGTCCTACGAGCAGTACTTC
15	few	TRBV21-1	TRBJ1-1	.	CASTKGAGGRTEAFF	TGTGCCAGCACCAAAGGTGCAGGGGGCAGAACTGAAGCTTTCTTT
17	many	TRBV20-1	TRBJ2-6	.	CSAKPGRVGPGANVLTF	TGCAGTGCTAAACCCGGCAGGGTGGGACCTGGGGCCAACGTCCTGACTTTC
14	many	TRBV18	TRBJ1-1	TRBD1	CASSSGGWNTEAFF	TGTGCCAGCTCGTCAGGGGGCTGGAACACTGAAGCTTTCTTT
14	many	TRBV6-2/TRBV6-3	TRBJ2-1	TRBD1	CASTQTGGLNEQFF	TGTGCCAGCACCCAGACAGGGGGCCTCAATGAGCAGTTCTTC
14	many	TRBV29-1	TRBJ2-5	.	CSVEESAGQETQYF	TGCAGCGTTGAAGAATCCGCGGGCCAAGAGACCCAGTACTTC
17	many	TRBV7-9	TRBJ2-3	TRBD2	CASSDRVTSGIADTQYF	TGTGCCAGCAGCGACAGAGTGACTAGCGGGATCGCAGATACGCAGTATTTT
14	many	TRBV6-1	TRBJ2-3	TRBD2	CASRLAGVGDTQYF	TGTGCCAGCAGGCTAGCGGGAGTGGGGGATACGCAGTATTTT
14	many	TRBV2	TRBJ1-3	.	CASSLDSSGNTIYF	TGTGCCAGCAGCCTAGACAGCTCTGGAAACACCATATATTTT
14	.	TRBV12-3/TRBV12-4	TRBJ1-1	TRBD1	CASSRTGMNTEAFF	TGTGCCAGCAGTCGGACAGGCATGAACACTGAAGCTTTCTTT
13	many	TRBV25-1	TRBJ2-5	.	CASSVQIQETQYF	TGTGCCAGCAGTGTTCAAATTCAAGAGACCCAGTACTTC
15	many	TRBV7-3	TRBJ2-7	.	CASSYGGDKAYEQYF	TGTGCCAGCAGCTACGGCGGGGACAAGGCCTACGAGCAGTACTTC
13	many	TRBV7-9	TRBJ2-7	.	CASSHRDSYEQYF	TGTGCCAGCAGCCACAGGGATTCCTACGAGCAGTACTTC
14	many	TRBV28	TRBJ1-2	TRBD1	CASRPGRGNYGYTF	TGTGCCAGCAGGCCCGGCAGGGGGAACTATGGCTACACCTTC
13	.	TRBV5-1	TRBJ1-5	.	CASSWDSNQPQHF	TGCGCCAGCAGCTGGGACAGCAATCAGCCCCAGCATTTT
13	many	TRBV7-2	TRBJ2-5	.	CASSRRIQETQYF	TGTGCCAGCAGCCGACGGATCCAAGAGACCCAGTACTTC
14	few	TRBV7-2	TRBJ1-5	.	CASSLIGVYQPQHF	TGTGCCAGCAGCTTAATTGGGGTTTATCAGCCCCAGCATTTT
13	few	TRBV10-3	TRBJ2-3	.	CAISVRATDTQYF	TGTGCCATCAGTGTCCGGGCCACAGATACGCAGTATTTT
15	many	TRBV14	TRBJ2-1	TRBD2	CASSQRLAEYNEQFF	TGTGCCAGCAGCCAACGACTAGCGGAGTACAATGAGCAGTTCTTC
13	many	TRBV7-9	TRBJ2-7	TRBD1	CASRAGQGGEQYF	TGTGCCAGCAGAGCCGGACAGGGCGGCGAGCAGTACTTC
14	many	TRBV2	TRBJ2-5	.	CASSEAGGEETQYF	TGTGCCAGCAGTGAAGCGGGGGGAGAAGAGACCCAGTACTTC
14	many	TRBV6-4	TRBJ2-3	TRBD2	CASSEAGGTDTQYF	TGTGCCAGCAGTGAAGCGGGAGGCACAGATACGCAGTATTTT
13	many	TRBV3-1	TRBJ2-7	TRBD1	CASSRTGQDEQYF	TGTGCCAGCAGCCGGACAGGGCAGGACGAGCAGTACTTC
15	many	TRBV6-1	TRBJ2-7	.	CASSAKGTSSYEQYF	TGTGCCAGCAGTGCCAAGGGCACAAGCTCCTACGAGCAGTACTTC